These 21 T cell receptor beta chains share one sample of origin, sequenced in a study of tumor-infiltrating lymphocytes in primary liver carcinoma. From around 500 ng total RNA, TCR beta cDNA was generated with a primer in the constant region. Employing slightly modified ARM-PCR, three nested multiplex PCR rounds were run, and these gave rise to the TCR beta libraries. Use of TRBV1-TRBV30 forward primers with a C-beta reverse primer characterized the first two PCR rounds, which lasted around 11 cycles each. Each CDR3 protein gets one entry after TCRdb re-called the multiplex PCR reads with MiXCR. Of tens of thousands of distinct CDR3 sequences in the sample, 60% to 80% were seen once. Co-extraction yielded RNA and DNA from approximately 22-30 mg of unsorted bulk tissue. The material sequenced was liver tumor tissue from sampling region 4. Subset specified: tumor region T4, right-lateral pole. The source is a woman in her fifties or sixties with primary liver carcinoma and hepatitis B virus infection.

This rearrangement joins TRBV7-8 to TRBJ2-5, with 7 bases identical to TRBD2. V lost 6 bases and J lost 5; bases outside the gene matches: 9. The CDR3 covers 14 residues. Germline loops: CDR1 SGHVS, CDR2 FQNEAQ. CDR3 coding DNA: TGTGCCAGCAGTTACACCGGGGGGAAGGAGACCCAGTACTTC. Translated, it gives CASSYTGGKETQYF.

With regard to this clonotype: One end of the junction does not line up with germline, which may come from a read error. The rearrangement links TRBV11-2 to TRBJ1-2; D may be TRBD1 (5 bases). Germline V gene data show CDR1 as SGHAT and CDR2 as FQNNGV. The length of the CDR3 is 17 residues. The CDR3 nucleotides are TGTGCCAGTAGCTTAGATCCTATCAGGGCGCTGCGCTATGGCTACATCTTC. Its protein product is CASSLDPIRALRYGYIF.

Comment on this clonotype: At one boundary the junction diverges from the germline segment, which might be a read error. The rearrangement joins TRBV6-1 to TRBJ2-6; D might be TRBD1 (5 bases). The germline CDR1 and CDR2 sequences are MNHNS and SASEGT. The CDR3 contains 14 residues. CDR3 coding DNA: TGTGCTAGCAATGACAGCTCTGGGGCCAACGTCCTGACTTTC. It is translated as CASNDSSGANVLTF.

As for this clonotype: Lacking the conserved final phenylalanine or tryptophan, this CDR3 likely reflects a read error. J is TRBJ2-5 and V is TRBV5-1; 9 nucleotides align to TRBD2. The J call may be faulty, since TRBJ2-1 better matches the DNA end. CDR1 SGHRS and CDR2 YFSETQ come from the germline V gene. The CDR3 consists of 14 residues. The CDR3 DNA follows: TGCGCCAGCAGCTTTAGCGGGAGTCGGAATGACCAGTTCTTA. Its translation is CASSFSGSRNDQFL.

V is TRBV6-1 and J is TRBJ2-6, with 8 positions matching TRBD1. The ends lost 7 bases at V and 2 bases at J; junction bases unmatched: 4. From germline, CDR1 is MNHNS and CDR2 SASEGT. The CDR3 covers 15 residues. DNA for the CDR3: TGTGCCAGCAATAAACAGGGGGCTGGGGCCAACGTCCTGACTTTC. Amino acids: CASNKQGAGANVLTF.

Regarding this clonotype: One end of the junction is discordant with germline, which a read error may explain. The genes are TRBV30 and TRBJ1-1; D gene ambiguous. Per the germline V gene, CDR1 is GTSNPN and CDR2 is SVGIG (reference sequence). The CDR3 extends over 13 amino acids. The CDR3 coding sequence is TGTGTCTGGAGTGTACAGAAGGACACTGAAGCTTTCTTT. Translated, it gives CVWSVQKDTEAFF. The entire variable domain, with the rest obtained from reference TRBV30 and TRBJ1-1, is as follows: SQTIHQWPATLVQPVGSPLSLECTVEGTSNPNLYWYRQAAGRGLQLLFYSVGIGQISSEVPQNLSASRPQDRQFILSSKKLLLSDSGFYLCVWSVQKDTEAFFGQGTRLTVV.

The chain employs TRBV11-3 and TRBJ2-3, with 10 positions matching TRBD2. The CDR3 consists of 12 residues. The J segment lost 14 bases and the V segment lost 4 bases, leaving 6 bases of the junction unmatched. Germline assignment: CDR1 SGHNT and CDR2 YENEEA. The CDR3 coding sequence is TGTGCCAGCAGCTACGGACTAGCGGCACGGTATTTT. Encoded protein: CASSYGLAARYF.

This clonotype was counted only a few times. This clone may be a read error of a much larger clone one base away. V usage is TRBV5-4 and J usage is TRBJ2-7, with unresolved D. V was shortened by 0 bases and J by 2 bases, with 9 bases between the two germline ends. CDR1 SGHNT and CDR2 YYREEE come from the germline V gene (reference sequence). This CDR3 spans 14 amino acids. The CDR3 DNA sequence: TGTGCCAGCAGCTTGGCCACTCCCACCTACGAGCAGTACTTC. Its protein is CASSLATPTYEQYF.

This clonotype was observed once. The CDR3 carries no conserved terminal phenylalanine or tryptophan, so it likely arises from a read error. V is TRBV10-2 and J is TRBJ2-1, with D uncertain. Between the trimmed V and J ends, which lost 5 bases and 10 bases, there was a span of 21 bases. Germline CDR1 is WSHSY and CDR2 is SAAADI. CDR3 length equals 15 residues. CDR3 DNA sequence: TGCGCCAGCAGTAGACTGGGAAGTTACCCCAACGAGCAGTTCTTA. Residues: CASSRLGSYPNEQFL.

This clonotype was picked up one time. No conserved phenylalanine or tryptophan ends this CDR3, so it is likely a read error. It is unclear where the CDR3 begins or ends on the DNA, so no DNA is shown, and the CDR3 is as TCRdb lists it. The gene calls are TRBV10-2 and TRBJ1-5. 14 amino acids form the CDR3, both terminal residues included. The V gene's germline CDR1 is WSHSY and CDR2 SAAADI. The CDR3 loop is CASSESSSDQPKHY.

A note on this clonotype: Sequence at one end of the junction differs from germline and may be a read error. V gene TRBV29-1 combines with J gene TRBJ1-2; the match to TRBD1 covers 10 bases. CDR3 length: 16 residues. Germline V gene lookup returns CDR1 SQVTM and CDR2 ANQGSEA. The CDR3 sequence: CSVEDQRDRGLHGYTF. In DNA, the CDR3 is TGCAGCGTTGAAGATCAAAGAGACAGGGGGCTCCACGGCTACACCTTT.

A word on this clonotype: One end of the junction varies from germline; a read error may be responsible. This chain joins TRBV11-2 and TRBJ2-3; D gene uncertain. Germline V gene sequence: CDR1 SGHAT, CDR2 FQNNGV. This CDR3 has 13 residues. The CDR3: CGSSLDRGDTQYF. The CDR3 DNA is TGTGGCAGCAGTTTGGATCGAGGAGATACGCAGTATTTT.

In the case of this clonotype: A read error may produce the germline difference seen at one junction end. The chain links TRBV29-1 to TRBJ1-1; D is ambiguous. Germline-derived CDR1 and CDR2 are SQVTM and ANQGSEA. The CDR3 loop spans 9 amino acids. CDR3 DNA sequence: TGCAGCTGTGGGGATGAAGTTTTCTTT. This gives the protein CSCGDEVFF.

The chain carries TRBV11-3 and TRBJ2-3; the D gene is possibly TRBD2 (5 bases). Trimming took off 1 base at V and 12 bases at J, with 20 bases between the two ends. CDR3 length equals 15 residues. Per the germline V gene, CDR1 is SGHNT and CDR2 is YENEEA. CDR3 nucleotides: TGTGCCAGCAGCTTAGTGCTAGGAGGCACAGATAGACAGTATTTT. Amino acids: CASSLVLGGTDRQYF.

This chain uses TRBV5-1 with TRBJ1-3, with 9 bases matching TRBD1. This CDR3 is built from 15 residues. V lost 5 bases, J lost 4 bases, and 7 bases stayed unmatched. CDR1 and CDR2 (germline): SGHRS, YFSETQ. The CDR3: CASRSGQGGGNTIYF. Written as DNA, the CDR3 is TGCGCCAGCAGGTCGGGACAGGGAGGAGGAAACACCATATATTTT.

This clonotype has a single count. One end of the junction is discordant with germline, which a read error may explain. V and J are TRBV4-2 and TRBJ2-7, with 8 positions matching TRBD2. The CDR3 runs 20 residues. Germline assignment: CDR1 LGHNA and CDR2 YNFKEQ. The CDR3 sequence: CARSPSVGGRKPASLHEQYF. The CDR3 region has the DNA TGTGCCCGCAGCCCCTCGGTCGGCGGGAGGAAACCAGCTTCCCTCCACGAGCAGTACTTC.

Comment on this clonotype: One end of the junction fails to match germline, which may point to a read error. The rearrangement links TRBV5-1 to TRBJ2-2; 9 nucleotides agree with TRBD2. This CDR3 has 17 amino acids. Germline V gene data show CDR1 as SGHRS and CDR2 as YFSETQ. CDR3 sequence: CASSPGTSWSITGELFF. The CDR3 nucleotides are TGCGCCAGCAGCCCCGGGACTAGCTGGAGTATCACCGGAGAGCTGTTTTTT.

This clonotype was detected only a few times. A much larger clone is a single base away; this may be a read error. The chain joins TRBV5-6 to TRBJ2-5; 13 nucleotides match TRBD2. Per the germline V gene, CDR1 is SGHDT and CDR2 is YYEEEE. This CDR3 is 17 amino acids long. The CDR3 reads CASSLNIGLAGAETRYF. The CDR3 DNA sequence: TGTGCCAGCAGCTTGAATATCGGACTAGCGGGAGCAGAGACCCGGTACTTC.

Comment on this clonotype: One end of the junction does not line up with germline, which may come from a read error. This chain links TRBV6-5 with TRBJ2-5; 9 bases agree with TRBD1. CDR1 is MNHEY and CDR2 is SVGAGI in the germline V gene. The CDR3 sequence is 15 residues long. The CDR3 coding sequence is TGTACCAGCAGTTCCTCCGGGACAGGGACTGAGACCCAGTACTTC. Its translation: CTSSSSGTGTETQYF.

Notes on this clonotype: An end of the junction does not agree with germline; a read error may underlie this. This chain's CDR3 is CASSFTSGSEQCF. Written as DNA, the CDR3 is TGTGCCAGCAGTTTTACTAGCGGGAGTGAGCAGTGCTTC. This chain joins TRBV11-2 and TRBJ2-7, with 11 bases fitting TRBD2. Germline V CDR1 and CDR2: SGHAT, FQNNGV. CDR3 size: 13 residues.

For this clonotype: At one of its ends the junction is not consistent with the germline gene, which may arise from a read error. This chain joins TRBV6-5 and TRBJ2-1, with 13 bases that match TRBD2. The CDR3 sequence is 17 residues long. Germline CDR1 MNHEY, CDR2 SVGAGI. The CDR3 DNA sequence: TGTGCCAGTAGTTCTCCCGGACTAGCGGGAGTAGCCAATGAGCAGTTCTTC. Protein: CASSSPGLAGVANEQFF.